This TCR beta chain was profiled in a study of CD8 T cells in ankylosing spondylitis. V lost 0 bases to trimming and J lost 3 bases, with 12 bases between them. The CDR3 loop spans 15 amino acids. Germline V gives CDR1 ENHRY, CDR2 SYGVKD. On this clonotype: Its antigen remains unknown.

One entry per CDR3 protein results from TCRdb running MiXCR on the 5' RACE reads. This table holds hundreds of thousands of distinct CDR3 sequences, 32% found once. Broader study findings: Significantly higher representation of disease-linked clones was reported for matched ankylosing spondylitis synovial fluid.

Sequenced: blood, either unsorted or a sorted T cell fraction (not recorded which). The chain uses TRBV10-3 and TRBJ2-7; D may be TRBD1 (6 bases). This clonotype was sampled from a male donor with ankylosing spondylitis or in good health (not recorded which). CDR3 DNA sequence: TGTGCCATCAGTGAGTCCCGGGACATCTACTACGAGCAGTACTTC. Translating gives CAISESRDIYYEQYF.